This T cell receptor (beta chain) was recorded in a study of OX40 agonist ivuxolimab in advanced cancers. There are 15 residues in the CDR3. The germline V gene encodes CDR1 SGHVS and CDR2 FQNEAQ. Trimming took off 3 bases at V and 3 bases at J, with 12 bases between the two ends. Notes on the study in general: Circulating CD4+ and CD8+ T cells showed clonal expansion by week 6 at 0.1 to 3.0 mg/kg. Several nonresponders also turned out to have low normalized T-cell clonal expansion. More expanded clones were found, on average, in CD8+ than in CD4+ T cells.

Details on this clone: Its antigen is not identified.

TCRdb's table, derived via immunoSEQ multiplex PCR, lists solely in-frame clones and lacks some. Among tens of thousands of clones listed, approximately 90% were seen once. The clonotype originates from an adult with an advanced solid tumor such as melanoma, head and neck, liver or kidney cancer. The chain joins TRBV7-8 to TRBJ2-4; D is possibly TRBD1 (5 bases). This sample comprised CD4+ or CD8+ T cells sorted from blood, obtained in a trial of the OX40 agonist ivuxolimab. The chain's CDR3 is CASSLASRDKNIQYF. CDR3 bases: TGTGCCAGCAGCTTGGCGTCCAGGGACAAAAACATTCAGTACTTC.